The 25 T cell receptor beta chains below all came from one sample that was sequenced in a study of blood T cell repertoires in COVID-19. Sequenced by immunoSEQ multiplex PCR; TCRdb stores in-frame clones only, minus some. The sample includes some 220,000 clones, about 86% of them seen just once. The sequencing sample was made of peripheral blood. The receptors originated from a woman in her twenties or thirties who had recovered from COVID-19.

This clone was seen a single time. The rearrangement joins TRBV6-5 to TRBJ2-7, with 10 bases fitting TRBD1. Losses at the gene ends were 6 bases for V and 4 bases for J; bases not matched to a gene: 6. There are 14 residues in the CDR3. Germline CDR1 is MNHEY and CDR2 is SVGAGI. The CDR3 sequence is CASRMTGGEYEQYF. CDR3 DNA: TGTGCCAGCAGGATGACAGGGGGCGAGTACGAGCAGTACTTC.

The J gene is TRBJ1-2, the V gene TRBV7-9; D is unclear. CDR3 length equals 12 residues. Germline CDR1 is SEHNR and CDR2 is FQNEAQ (reference sequence). The germline V and J ends were trimmed by 2 bases and 7 bases, with 8 bases remaining between them. This CDR3 is CASSLYPPGYTF. For the CDR3, the DNA is TGTGCCAGCAGCTTATATCCCCCTGGCTACACCTTC.

The V call is TRBV9, the J call TRBJ2-3; D perhaps matches TRBD2 (6 bases). From germline, CDR1 is SGDLS and CDR2 YYNGEE. The CDR3 extends over 16 amino acids. The ends were cut back, 0 bases at V and 2 bases at J, with 13 bases in the middle. CDR3 coding DNA: TGTGCCAGCAGCGTAGGTGGGGGGTACTCCACAGATACGCAGTATTTT. It encodes CASSVGGGYSTDTQYF.

This clone has only a few counts. The gene calls are TRBV4-1 and TRBJ2-1; tentative D call: TRBD2 (6 bases). The V gene lost 0 bases and the J gene lost 12 bases, with 12 bases spanning the gap. Germline CDR1 MGHRA, CDR2 YSYEKL. The CDR3 consists of 13 residues. CDR3 nucleotide sequence: TGCGCCAGCAGCCAAGACATAGGGAGGCGGCAGTTCTTC. This gives the protein CASSQDIGRRQFF.

This chain uses TRBV7-3 with TRBJ2-1; no firm D call. V gave up 5 bases and J gave up 7 bases, with 18 bases separating them. Per germline, CDR1 SGHTA and CDR2 FQGTGA. The CDR3 spans 15 residues. CDR3 sequence reads: CASSKTPGWSNEQFF. DNA of the CDR3: TGTGCCAGCAGCAAGACCCCCGGGTGGAGTAATGAGCAGTTCTTC.

This clone was picked up a small number of times. The chain is built from TRBV7-9 and TRBJ1-1, with TRBD1 matching 7 bases. The CDR3 covers 13 residues. Germline-derived CDR1 and CDR2 are SEHNR and FQNEAQ (reference sequence). V lost 4 bases to trimming and J lost 5 bases; unmatched junction nucleotides: 4. The CDR3 protein is CASSYSRGTEAFF. The CDR3 DNA follows: TGTGCCAGCAGCTACTCCAGGGGGACTGAAGCTTTCTTT. The variable domain in full, with the rest retrieved from reference TRBV7-9 and TRBJ1-1, is DTGVSQNPRHKITKRGQNVTFRCDPISEHNRLYWYRQTLGQGPEFLTYFQNEAQLEKSRLLSDRFSAERPKGSFSTLEIQRTEQGDSAMYLCASSYSRGTEAFFGQGTRLTVV.

The chain joins TRBV10-2 to TRBJ1-2; possibly TRBD1 for D (5 bases). Trimming cost V 4 bases and J 8 bases, with 14 bases left between them. The CDR3 runs to 13 residues. Germline V gene data show CDR1 as WSHSY and CDR2 as SAAADI. The CDR3 DNA reads TGCGCCAGCAGTGTAGATCAGGGAGGGGGCTACACCTTC. This encodes CASSVDQGGGYTF.

This chain links TRBV19 with TRBJ2-1; TRBD2 agrees at 7 bases. Germline V gene sequence: CDR1 LNHDA, CDR2 SQIVND (reference sequence). J was trimmed by 4 bases and V by 5 bases; bases with no gene match: 17. The CDR3 runs to 18 residues. CDR3 residues: CASSGNSGLVFGYNEQFF. Written as DNA, the CDR3 is TGTGCCAGTAGTGGCAATAGCGGGTTAGTTTTTGGTTACAATGAGCAGTTCTTC.

This clone has more than one count but fewer than ten. The chain combines TRBV28 with TRBJ2-2; no reliable D call. The CDR3 spans 15 residues. V shed 2 bases and J shed 1 base, with 8 bases lying between them. Per germline, CDR1 MDHEN and CDR2 SYDVKM. The CDR3 DNA follows: TGTGCCAGCAGTTTAGGGCAGGTGAACACCGGGGAGCTGTTTTTT. Amino acids: CASSLGQVNTGELFF.

The genes are TRBV5-4 and TRBJ2-6, with D perhaps matching TRBD1 (5 bases). With 0 bases removed from V and 4 bases from J, the gap between germline ends came to 17 bases. The V gene's germline CDR1 is SGHNT and CDR2 YYREEE (reference sequence). This CDR3 region has 18 residues. The CDR3 coding sequence is TGTGCCAGCAGCTTGGGGGGCTCCCAAACCCCCGGGGCCAACGTCCTGACTTTC. It specifies CASSLGGSQTPGANVLTF.

This clone was observed a single time. This chain links TRBV6-4 with TRBJ2-3; 10 bases align to TRBD1. This CDR3 has 15 amino acids. Germline CDR1 and CDR2: MRHNA and SNTAGT. With 5 bases clipped from V and 3 bases from J, the junction kept 5 bases outside the gene matches. CDR3 amino acids: CASSPGTGETDTQYF. CDR3 nucleotide sequence: TGTGCCAGCAGTCCCGGGACAGGGGAAACAGATACGCAGTATTTT.

The chain has TRBV5-1 and TRBJ2-2, with 8 bases identical to TRBD2. V was clipped by 3 bases and J by 5 bases; unmatched bases: 9. The CDR3 is 16 amino acids. From germline, CDR1 is SGHRS and CDR2 YFSETQ. For the CDR3, the DNA is TGCGCCAGCAGCTCTGACTATGCGGGAGGTACCGGGGAGCTGTTTTTT. Amino acids: CASSSDYAGGTGELFF.

V is TRBV7-2 and J is TRBJ2-7; D is possibly TRBD2 (7 bases). Germline CDR1 and CDR2: SGHTA and FQGNSA. The CDR3 is 15 amino acids. Between the trimmed V and J ends, which lost 1 base and 6 bases, there was a span of 16 bases. The CDR3 DNA sequence: TGTGCCAGCAGCTTAGGCGGGGGCCGCCTTTCCGAGCAGTACTTC. Encoded protein: CASSLGGGRLSEQYF.

The CDR3 reads CSASNTEGTQPQHF. The CDR3 nucleotides are TGCAGTGCTAGTAATACGGAGGGAACTCAGCCCCAGCATTTT. The chain is built from TRBV20-1 and TRBJ1-5; D is ambiguous. Germline values: CDR1 DFQATT, CDR2 SNEGSKA (reference sequence). This CDR3 is 14 amino acids long. V was shortened by 3 bases and J by 6 bases, with 15 bases between the two germline ends.

The chain uses TRBV21-1 and TRBJ2-5; TRBD2 is the table's D call, not checked against the DNA. TRBV21-1 is a known pseudogene. The CDR3 contains 14 residues. The CDR3 nucleotides are TGTGCCAGCAGCAAAGAGGCCGGGAGAGAGACCCAGTACTTC. Its protein product is CASSKEAGRETQYF.

The chain couples TRBV7-3 to TRBJ2-1, with a possible D match to TRBD2 (6 bases). With 5 bases removed from V and 5 bases from J, the gap between germline ends came to 13 bases. This CDR3 is built from 14 residues. CDR1 is SGHTA, CDR2 FQGTGA, per germline. This chain's CDR3 is CASSVGGGDNEQFF. The CDR3 DNA reads as TGTGCCAGCAGCGTGGGGGGAGGTGACAATGAGCAGTTCTTC.

The chain recombines TRBV6-5 with TRBJ2-7; 8 bases line up with TRBD2. Germline loops: CDR1 MNHEY, CDR2 SVGAGI. V shed 8 bases and J 4 bases; nucleotides not matched to a gene: 13. The length of the CDR3 is 15 residues. The CDR3 DNA reads TGTGCCAGCGTCACATCGACTCGGGGGGGTTACGAGCAGTACTTC. Its translation is CASVTSTRGGYEQYF.

V gene TRBV28 combines with J gene TRBJ2-5; 7 nucleotides agree with TRBD2. Looked up from germline, CDR1 is MDHEN and CDR2 is SYDVKM. J was trimmed by 4 bases and V by 10 bases; bases with no gene match: 6. CDR3 size: 12 residues. The CDR3 nucleotides read TGTGCCACCGGGACTACGGGAGAGACCCAGTACTTC. Its translation: CATGTTGETQYF.

CDR3 region: CASSLGRGQGTEAFF. DNA of the CDR3: TGCGCCAGCAGCTTGGGCAGGGGGCAAGGAACTGAAGCTTTCTTT. This chain uses TRBV5-1 with TRBJ1-1; 8 bases agree with TRBD1. The germline gives CDR1 SGHRS, CDR2 YFSETQ. The J segment lost 5 bases and the V segment lost 0 bases, leaving 6 bases of the junction unmatched. This CDR3 comprises 15 residues.

This clone was observed a few times. This chain links TRBV19 with TRBJ1-1; TRBD1 is a possible D gene (6 bases). CDR1 is LNHDA and CDR2 is SQIVND in the germline V gene (reference sequence). The CDR3 loop spans 15 amino acids. The V and J ends lost 7 bases and 1 base respectively, with 16 bases between them. The CDR3 sequence is CASKGGGRSNTEAFF. The CDR3 DNA reads TGTGCCAGTAAAGGCGGGGGCCGATCGAACACTGAAGCTTTCTTT.

Here the CDR3 reads CASSLGLAGVGSTDTQYF. The DNA for the CDR3 is TGTGCCAGCAGCCTGGGACTAGCGGGAGTAGGGAGTACAGATACGCAGTATTTT. The chain uses TRBV28 and TRBJ2-3; 14 bases agree with TRBD2. This CDR3 region has 18 residues. V lost 6 bases, J lost 3 bases, and 11 bases stayed unmatched. Germline V gene data show CDR1 as MDHEN and CDR2 as SYDVKM.

The V and J genes are TRBV6-5 and TRBJ2-1, with 8 bases matching TRBD2. The trim removed 8 bases at V and 6 bases at J, leaving 9 bases unmatched. CDR3 length equals 14 residues. Germline loops: CDR1 MNHEY, CDR2 SVGAGI. This CDR3 is CASAREGQGNEQFF. In DNA form, the CDR3 reads TGTGCCAGCGCACGGGAGGGCCAGGGCAATGAGCAGTTCTTC.

The genes are TRBV6-5 and TRBJ1-1, with 9 bases that match TRBD1. This CDR3 region has 15 residues. Germline lookup yields CDR1 MNHEY and CDR2 SVGAGI. V was pared by 7 bases and J by 5 bases, with 11 bases of the junction left unmatched. CDR3 bases: TGTGCCAGCATTCAACGGACAGGGGCGCATACTGAAGCTTTCTTT. Translating gives CASIQRTGAHTEAFF.

The rearrangement uses TRBV6-6 and TRBJ2-4; TRBD2 aligns across 8 bases. Germline assignment: CDR1 MNHNY and CDR2 SVGAGI (reference sequence). V shed 6 bases and J 1 base; nucleotides not matched to a gene: 5. The CDR3 runs 15 residues. This chain's CDR3 is CASSGRAIAKNIQYF. The CDR3 DNA reads as TGTGCCAGCAGCGGGAGGGCCATTGCCAAAAACATTCAGTACTTC.

The CDR3 loop reads CASARGTGENGYTF. CDR3 nucleotide sequence: TGTGCTAGTGCACGGGGGACAGGGGAAAATGGCTACACCTTC. This rearrangement joins TRBV12-5 to TRBJ1-2, with 10 bases that match TRBD1. The germline CDR1 and CDR2 sequences are LGHNT and FRNRAP. Trimming removed 7 bases from V and 6 bases from J; junction bases left unmatched: 8. The CDR3 spans 14 residues.